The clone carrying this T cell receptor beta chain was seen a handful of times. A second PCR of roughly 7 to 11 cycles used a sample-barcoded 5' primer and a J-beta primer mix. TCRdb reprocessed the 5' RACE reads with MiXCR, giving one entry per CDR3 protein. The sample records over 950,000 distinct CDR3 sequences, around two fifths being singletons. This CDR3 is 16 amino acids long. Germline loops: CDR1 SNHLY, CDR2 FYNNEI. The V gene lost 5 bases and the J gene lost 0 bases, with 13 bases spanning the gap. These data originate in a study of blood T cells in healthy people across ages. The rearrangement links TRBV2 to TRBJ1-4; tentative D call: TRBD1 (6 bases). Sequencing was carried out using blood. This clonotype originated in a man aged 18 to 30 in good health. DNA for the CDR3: TGTGCCAGCAGTTCAGGACAGCCCTCAACTAATGAAAAACTGTTTTTT. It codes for CASSSGQPSTNEKLFF.